Listed below are T cell receptor beta chains from one sample, sequenced in a study of CD8+CD57+ T cells in acquired aplastic anemia. One entry per CDR3 protein results from TCRdb running MiXCR on the reads. The table shows more than 250,000 distinct CDR3 sequences, with less than 85% occurring only once. The sample comprised sorted CD4+, CD8+, or CD8+CD57+ T cells (not recorded which) from PBMCs. These receptors came from a human donor with aplastic anemia. Each CDR3 is given with its conserved first and last residue. The order of the fields is CDR3 length, clone size, D gene, V gene, CDR3 protein. D genes are given only for firm matches. Expanded clones get a size class; other rows say once, few or many, or leave the size out.

>11|-|TRBD1|TRBV20-1
CSARTGDEQYF
>14|-|-|TRBV7-9
CASSGGSEHETQYF
>13|few|-|TRBV29-1
CSVESRNQETQYF
>16|-|TRBD1|TRBV5-6
CASSLSERGRREKLLF
>13|-|-|TRBV9
CASRDGSDTPHFF
>22|once|-|TRBV15
CASWARELPTSRDDSGAYEQYF
>17|-|-|TRBV14
CASSQGLGHGPNYGYTF
>14|-|-|TRBV7-2
CASSFSGGRYTQYF
>13|-|-|TRBV2
CASGYGGTDMEYF
>15|-|-|TRBV7-9
CASSPQGRGNEQLHF
>15|-|-|TRBV2
CASTPSGQQSHGYTF
>13|-|-|TRBV2
CASSGKSTYKHYF
>11|-|-|TRBV24-1
CATQVINEQFF
>15|-|-|TRBV5-6
CASSLVGEGGNEQFF
>13|-|-|TRBV5-4
CASSRGTVSGYTF
>17|-|TRBD1|TRBV7-9
CASTPQDPGPGGEKLFF
>13|once|-|TRBV7-2
CASSLEGNTEDFF
>15|-|-|TRBV7-9
CASSWVRGDEQFLYF
>16|-|TRBD2|TRBV7-2
CASSNQRGGGSDEQFF
>17|-|-|TRBV7-8
CASSLARGPDTPYVLTF
>12|once|TRBD2|TRBV11-3
CAVLGGDATQYF
>15|-|-|TRBV7-2
CASSLLCSTEQFFTF
>14|-|TRBD2|TRBV19
CASSIASGPDTEYF
>15|-|-|TRBV11-2
CASSYGTGRNQPQHF
>15|-|TRBD1|TRBV7-8
CASSFGTARNAPPHF
>9|-|-|TRBV29-1
CSVRPGQFF
>13|-|-|TRBV2
CASSYGGTNKQFF
>14|-|-|TRBV9
CASSRGSSPQYHDF
>15|-|-|TRBV7-1
CASGSGDGGTDTQYF
>18|-|-|TRBV10-2
CASSESMLDLASYNEQFF
>15|-|TRBD1|TRBV7-3
CASSLSPTGSPEDFF
>15|many|TRBD1|TRBV5-6
CASSLGTGGAYGYTF
>18|-|TRBD2|TRBV12-5
CASGLVVSGRESTDTQYF
>14|-|-|TRBV15
CATSVLGEGTEAFF
>17|-|-|TRBV7-9
CASSIEESGGKDQPQHF
>16|-|-|TRBV7-9
CASSHVSCTEAFFLTF
>15|few|-|TRBV5-6
CASSLDEAGNTEAFF
>16|-|-|TRBV7-6
CASSSPTGSEAFFQFF
>13|-|-|TRBV5-6
CASSLDGGTEAFF
>14|-|-|TRBV7-9
CASSLVPGELTYGF
>14|-|-|TRBV7-9
CASSVASRGGGLFF
>15|few|-|TRBV7-8
CASSLEGGPDTQAFF
>14|-|TRBD1|TRBV7-9
CASSSRDRGPDAQF
>17|-|TRBD2|TRBV2
CASSESSGGTRTGELFF
>11|-|-|TRBV10-3
CAIRGLRGYTF
>14|-|TRBD2|TRBV2
CASSDGGVHDTQYF
>14|many|TRBD1|TRBV9
CASSVSTGSETQYF
>16|-|-|TRBV19
CASSSPGTRASREQFF